A selection of T cell receptor beta chains follows, all from one sample in a study of CD8 T cells in ankylosing spondylitis. Using its own MiXCR run on the 5' RACE reads, TCRdb lists one record per CDR3 protein. The sample records just under 550,000 distinct CDR3 sequences, roughly 12% being singletons. Source material: blood, either unsorted or a sorted T cell fraction (not recorded which). Every receptor here comes from a male donor with ankylosing spondylitis. The conserved cysteine and the conserved F or W are not part of the CDR3 here. Not all rows give a size; the values are once, few, many and, for expanded clones, a class.

abundance,v_gene,j_gene,CDR3aa
NA,TRBV2,TRBJ1-1,ASSEVEGLAREAF
NA,TRBV27,TRBJ2-7,ASGSPSRGEQY
few,TRBV7-2,TRBJ2-1,ASSLDDKRYNEQF
few,TRBV11-2,TRBJ1-5,ASSLSSWQPQH
few,TRBV15,TRBJ2-1,ATSFEMRGGDEQF
NA,TRBV3-1,TRBJ2-2,ASSQEWSVLRAGELF
NA,TRBV18,TRBJ2-1,ASSYHREMGYNEQF
NA,TRBV29-1,TRBJ1-1,SVLTNTEAF
few,TRBV3-1,TRBJ2-1,ASSFGTSPYNEQF
NA,TRBV4-1,TRBJ2-1,ASSQDIVGLAEQF
few,TRBV6-5,TRBJ1-2,ASSYSNNYGYT
few,TRBV4-1,TRBJ2-3,ASSQESRGGTDTQY
few,TRBV11-1,TRBJ2-2,ASSPGTSGRSPNTGELF
few,TRBV25-1,TRBJ1-4,ASRKGQVQNEKLF
few,TRBV5-1,TRBJ1-1,ASSLIPGTKNTEAF
NA,TRBV3-1,TRBJ2-1,ASSPRIAGDVDEQF
NA,TRBV20-1,TRBJ2-7,SARVGVPLTYEQY
NA,TRBV7-9,TRBJ1-1,ASSRTGETEAF
NA,TRBV20-1,TRBJ1-1,SARDRVIGEAF
NA,TRBV19,TRBJ1-1,ASTPFGGIGTEAF
few,TRBV12-3/TRBV12-4,TRBJ1-5,ASSRGDFGNQPQH
NA,TRBV29-1,TRBJ2-1,STDRINEQF
many,TRBV6-1,TRBJ2-1,ASSETADSYNEQF
few,TRBV7-2,TRBJ2-7,ASSLYLTGSYEQY